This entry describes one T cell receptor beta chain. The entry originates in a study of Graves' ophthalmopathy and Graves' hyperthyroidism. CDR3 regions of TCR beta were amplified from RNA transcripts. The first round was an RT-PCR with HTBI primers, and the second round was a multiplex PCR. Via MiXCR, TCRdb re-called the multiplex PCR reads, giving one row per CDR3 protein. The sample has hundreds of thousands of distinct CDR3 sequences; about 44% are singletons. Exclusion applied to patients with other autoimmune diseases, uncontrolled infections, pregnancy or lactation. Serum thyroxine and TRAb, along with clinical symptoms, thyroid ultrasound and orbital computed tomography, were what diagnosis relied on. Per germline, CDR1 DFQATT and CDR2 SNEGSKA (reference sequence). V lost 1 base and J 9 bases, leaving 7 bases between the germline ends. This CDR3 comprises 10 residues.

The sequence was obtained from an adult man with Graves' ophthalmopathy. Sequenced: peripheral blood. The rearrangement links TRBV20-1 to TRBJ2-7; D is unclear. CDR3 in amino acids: CSARAPGQYF. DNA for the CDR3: TGCAGTGCTAGAGCCCCCGGGCAGTACTTC.